This TCR beta chain was found in a study of T-cell reconstitution after alpha-beta-depleted transplantation in children. During its preparation, the TCRbeta library received unique molecular identifiers. TCRdb reanalysed the PCR reads using MiXCR and keeps one entry per CDR3 protein. The sample comprises 450,000 to 500,000 distinct CDR3 sequences, around 12% of which are singletons, and around 5.8% rests with the top ten. Between the trimmed V and J ends, which lost 1 base and 1 base, there was a span of 11 bases. Germline lookup yields CDR1 SGHRS and CDR2 YFSETQ. The CDR3 is 16 amino acids. This clonotype came up many times.

This rearrangement joins TRBV5-1 to TRBJ2-2; D is ambiguous. The sequencing here drew on PBMCs from the stem cell graft donor, taken from the stem cell graft. The source is a human donor who donated a stem cell graft to a child with combined immunodeficiency. Here the CDR3 reads CASSLQISGNTGELFF. The DNA for the CDR3 is TGCGCCAGCAGCTTGCAGATTTCAGGGAACACCGGGGAGCTGTTTTTT. The full variable domain, rest sourced from reference TRBV5-1 and TRBJ2-2, is KAGVTQTPRYLIKTRGQQVTLSCSPISGHRSVSWYQQTPGQGLQFLFEYFSETQRNKGNFPGRFSGRQFSNSRSEMNVSTLELGDSALYLCASSLQISGNTGELFFGEGSRLTVL.